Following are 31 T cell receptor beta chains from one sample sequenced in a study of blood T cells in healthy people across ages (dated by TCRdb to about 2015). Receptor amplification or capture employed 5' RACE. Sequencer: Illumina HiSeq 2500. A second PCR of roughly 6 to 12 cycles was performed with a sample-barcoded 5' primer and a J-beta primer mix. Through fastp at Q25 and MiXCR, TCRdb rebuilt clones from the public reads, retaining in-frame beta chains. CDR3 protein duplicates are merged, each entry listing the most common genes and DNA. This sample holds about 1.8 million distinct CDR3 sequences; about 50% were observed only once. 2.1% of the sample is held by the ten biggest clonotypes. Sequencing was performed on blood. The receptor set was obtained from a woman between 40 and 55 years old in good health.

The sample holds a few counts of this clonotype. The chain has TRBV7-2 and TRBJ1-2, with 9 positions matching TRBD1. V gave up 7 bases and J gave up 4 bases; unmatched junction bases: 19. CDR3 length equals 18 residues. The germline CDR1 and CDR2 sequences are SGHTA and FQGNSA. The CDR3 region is CASITSPRQGESSYGYTF. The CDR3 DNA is TGTGCCAGCATCACGTCCCCGCGACAGGGGGAGTCATCCTATGGCTACACCTTC.

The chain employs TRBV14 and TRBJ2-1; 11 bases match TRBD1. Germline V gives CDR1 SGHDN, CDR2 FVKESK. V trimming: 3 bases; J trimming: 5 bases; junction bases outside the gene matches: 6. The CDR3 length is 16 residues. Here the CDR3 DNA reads TGTGCCAGCAGCCAGGGGGACAGGGGGTACAACAATGAGCAGTTCTTC. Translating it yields CASSQGDRGYNNEQFF.

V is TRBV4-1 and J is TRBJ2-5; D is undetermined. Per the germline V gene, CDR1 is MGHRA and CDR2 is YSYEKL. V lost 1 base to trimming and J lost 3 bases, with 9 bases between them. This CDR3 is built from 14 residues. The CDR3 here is CASSQALLKETQYF. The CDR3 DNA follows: TGCGCCAGCAGCCAAGCTTTGCTGAAAGAGACCCAGTACTTC.

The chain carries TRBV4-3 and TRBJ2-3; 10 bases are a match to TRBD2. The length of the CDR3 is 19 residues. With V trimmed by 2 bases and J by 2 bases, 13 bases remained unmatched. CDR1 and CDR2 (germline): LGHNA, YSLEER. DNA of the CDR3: TGCGCCAGCAGCCAATTCGGTTCAGCGGGGGGGCGAAACACAGATACGCAGTATTTT. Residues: CASSQFGSAGGRNTDTQYF.

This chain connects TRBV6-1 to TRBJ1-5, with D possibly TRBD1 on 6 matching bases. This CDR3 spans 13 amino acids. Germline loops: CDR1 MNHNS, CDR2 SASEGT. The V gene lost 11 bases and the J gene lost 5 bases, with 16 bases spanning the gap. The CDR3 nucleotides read TGTGCCTCCGTCTTTGGGGGCGATCAGCCCCAGCATTTT. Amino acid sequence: CASVFGGDQPQHF.

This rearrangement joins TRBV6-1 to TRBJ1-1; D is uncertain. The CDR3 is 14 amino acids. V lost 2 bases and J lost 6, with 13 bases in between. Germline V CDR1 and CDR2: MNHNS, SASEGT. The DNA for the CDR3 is TGTGCCAGCAGTGAAATAGGACTGGGCGCTGAAGCTTTCTTT. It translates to CASSEIGLGAEAFF.

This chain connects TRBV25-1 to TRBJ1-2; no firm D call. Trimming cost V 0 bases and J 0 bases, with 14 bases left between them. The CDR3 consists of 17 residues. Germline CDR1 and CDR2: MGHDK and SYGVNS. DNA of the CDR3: TGTGCCAGCAGTGAATACAGCGCCAACGGGGCTAACTATGGCTACACCTTC. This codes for CASSEYSANGANYGYTF.

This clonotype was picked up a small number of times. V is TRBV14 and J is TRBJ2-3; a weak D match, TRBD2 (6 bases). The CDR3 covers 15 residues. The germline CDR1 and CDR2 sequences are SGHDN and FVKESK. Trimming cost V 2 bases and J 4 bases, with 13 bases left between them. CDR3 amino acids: CASSQWSGDPDTQYF. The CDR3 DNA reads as TGTGCCAGCAGCCAATGGTCGGGGGATCCAGATACGCAGTATTTT.

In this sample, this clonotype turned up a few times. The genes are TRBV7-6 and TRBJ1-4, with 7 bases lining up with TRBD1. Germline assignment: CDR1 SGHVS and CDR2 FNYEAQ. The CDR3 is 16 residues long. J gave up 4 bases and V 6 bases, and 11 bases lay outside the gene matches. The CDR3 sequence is CASSLLGTEINEKLFF. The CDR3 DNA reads TGTGCCAGCAGTCTATTGGGGACAGAAATTAATGAAAAACTGTTTTTT.

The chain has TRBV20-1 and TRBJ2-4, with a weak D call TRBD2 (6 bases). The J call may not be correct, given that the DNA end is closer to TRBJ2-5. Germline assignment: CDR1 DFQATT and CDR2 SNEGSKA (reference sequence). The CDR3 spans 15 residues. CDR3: CSASPAAVGGETQYF. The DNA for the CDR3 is TGCAGCGCCAGTCCTGCGGCGGTCGGGGGAGAGACCCAGTACTTC.

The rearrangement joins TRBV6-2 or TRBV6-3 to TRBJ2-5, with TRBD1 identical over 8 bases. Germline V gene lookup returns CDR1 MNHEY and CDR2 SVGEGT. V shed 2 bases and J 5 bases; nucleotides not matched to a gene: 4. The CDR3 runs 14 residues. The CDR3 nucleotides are TGTGCCAGCAGTTACACCAGGGGGCTGGAGACCCAGTACTTC. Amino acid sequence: CASSYTRGLETQYF.

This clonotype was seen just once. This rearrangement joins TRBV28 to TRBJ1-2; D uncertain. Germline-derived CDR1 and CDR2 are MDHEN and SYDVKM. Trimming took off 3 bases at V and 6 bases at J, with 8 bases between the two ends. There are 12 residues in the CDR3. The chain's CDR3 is CASSLTIHGYTF. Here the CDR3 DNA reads TGTGCCAGCAGTTTGACCATCCATGGCTACACCTTC.

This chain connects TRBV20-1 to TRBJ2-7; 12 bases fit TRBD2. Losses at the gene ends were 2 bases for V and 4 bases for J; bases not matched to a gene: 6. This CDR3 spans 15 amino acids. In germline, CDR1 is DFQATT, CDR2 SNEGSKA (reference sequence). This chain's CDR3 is CSARRLAGGVYEQYF. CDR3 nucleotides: TGCAGTGCTAGACGCCTAGCGGGGGGGGTTTACGAGCAGTACTTC.

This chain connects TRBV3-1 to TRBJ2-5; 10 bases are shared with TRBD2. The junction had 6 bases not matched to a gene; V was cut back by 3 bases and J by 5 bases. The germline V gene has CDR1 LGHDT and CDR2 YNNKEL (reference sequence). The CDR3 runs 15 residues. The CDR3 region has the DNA TGTGCCAGCAGCCATGAACTAGCGGGGAGGGAGACCCAGTACTTC. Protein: CASSHELAGRETQYF.

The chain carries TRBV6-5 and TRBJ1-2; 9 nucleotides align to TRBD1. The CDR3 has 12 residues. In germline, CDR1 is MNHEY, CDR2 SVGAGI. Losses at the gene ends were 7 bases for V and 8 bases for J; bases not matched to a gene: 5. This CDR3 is CASKGTGNGYTF. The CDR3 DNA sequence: TGTGCCAGCAAAGGGACAGGGAACGGCTACACCTTC.

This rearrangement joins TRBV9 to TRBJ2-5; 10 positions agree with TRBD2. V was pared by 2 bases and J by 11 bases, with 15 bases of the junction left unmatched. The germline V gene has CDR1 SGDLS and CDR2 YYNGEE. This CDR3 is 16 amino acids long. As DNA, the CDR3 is TGTGCCAGCAGCGTGGAAGCTAGCGGGAGTTACAATGAGCAGTACTTC. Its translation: CASSVEASGSYNEQYF.

This CDR3 reads CASSQGQVDNGYTF. As DNA, the CDR3 is TGCGCCAGCAGCCAGGGACAGGTCGACAATGGCTACACCTTC. J is TRBJ1-2 and V is TRBV5-1; 8 bases line up with TRBD1. Trimming at V came to 4 bases and at J to 6 bases, leaving 8 bases not matched to a gene. The CDR3 length is 14 residues. The germline gives CDR1 SGHRS, CDR2 YFSETQ.

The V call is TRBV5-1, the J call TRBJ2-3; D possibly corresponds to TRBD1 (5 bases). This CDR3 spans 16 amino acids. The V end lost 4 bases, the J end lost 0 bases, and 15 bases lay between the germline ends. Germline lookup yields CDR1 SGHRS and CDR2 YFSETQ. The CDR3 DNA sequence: TGCGCCAGCAGCCTAAGGACAAGTTCTAGCACAGATACGCAGTATTTT. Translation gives CASSLRTSSSTDTQYF.

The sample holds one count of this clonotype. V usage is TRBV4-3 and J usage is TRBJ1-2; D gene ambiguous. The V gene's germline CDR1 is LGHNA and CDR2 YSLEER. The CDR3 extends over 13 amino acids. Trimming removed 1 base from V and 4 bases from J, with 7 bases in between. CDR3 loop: CASSQVGPYGYTF. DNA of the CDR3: TGCGCCAGCAGCCAAGTTGGGCCCTATGGCTACACCTTC.

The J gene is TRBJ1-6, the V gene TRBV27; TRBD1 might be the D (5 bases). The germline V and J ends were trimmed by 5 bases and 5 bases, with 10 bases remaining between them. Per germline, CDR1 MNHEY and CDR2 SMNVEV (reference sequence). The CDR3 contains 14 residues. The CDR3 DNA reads TGTGCCAGCAGTGTCTGGGGGGATAATTCACCCCTCCACTTT. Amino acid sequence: CASSVWGDNSPLHF.

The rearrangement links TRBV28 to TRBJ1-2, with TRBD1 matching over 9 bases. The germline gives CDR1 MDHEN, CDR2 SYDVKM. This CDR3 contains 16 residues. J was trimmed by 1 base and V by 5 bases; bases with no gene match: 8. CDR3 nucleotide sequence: TGTGCCAGCAGTCCCGGGACAGGGTCGGTTAACTATGGCTACACCTTC. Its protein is CASSPGTGSVNYGYTF.

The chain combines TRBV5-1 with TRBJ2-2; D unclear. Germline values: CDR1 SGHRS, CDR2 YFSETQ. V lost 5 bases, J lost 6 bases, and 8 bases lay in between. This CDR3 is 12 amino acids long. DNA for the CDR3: TGCGCCAGCAGGGCTCGGGCCGGGGAGCTGTTTTTT. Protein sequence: CASRARAGELFF. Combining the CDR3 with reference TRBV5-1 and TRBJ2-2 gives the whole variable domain KAGVTQTPRYLIKTRGQQVTLSCSPISGHRSVSWYQQTPGQGLQFLFEYFSETQRNKGNFPGRFSGRQFSNSRSEMNVSTLELGDSALYLCASRARAGELFFGEGSRLTVL.

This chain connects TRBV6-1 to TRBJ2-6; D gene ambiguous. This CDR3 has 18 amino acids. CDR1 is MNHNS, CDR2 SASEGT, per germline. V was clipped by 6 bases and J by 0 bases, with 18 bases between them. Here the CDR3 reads CASSLMLPGSSGANVLTF. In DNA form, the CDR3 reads TGTGCCAGCAGCCTCATGCTACCGGGCAGCTCTGGGGCCAACGTCCTGACTTTC.

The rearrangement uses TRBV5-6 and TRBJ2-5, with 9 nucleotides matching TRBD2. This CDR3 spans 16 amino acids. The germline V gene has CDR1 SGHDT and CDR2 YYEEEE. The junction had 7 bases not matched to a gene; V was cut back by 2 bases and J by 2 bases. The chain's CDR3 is CASSLIAGANQETQYF. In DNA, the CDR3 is TGTGCCAGCAGCTTAATAGCGGGGGCAAATCAAGAGACCCAGTACTTC.

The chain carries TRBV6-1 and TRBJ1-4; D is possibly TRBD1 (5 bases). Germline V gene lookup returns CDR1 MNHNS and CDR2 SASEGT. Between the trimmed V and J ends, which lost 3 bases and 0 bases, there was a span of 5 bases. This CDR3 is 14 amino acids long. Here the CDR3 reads CASSEGPTNEKLFF. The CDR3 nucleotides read TGTGCCAGCAGTGAGGGGCCAACTAATGAAAAACTGTTTTTT.

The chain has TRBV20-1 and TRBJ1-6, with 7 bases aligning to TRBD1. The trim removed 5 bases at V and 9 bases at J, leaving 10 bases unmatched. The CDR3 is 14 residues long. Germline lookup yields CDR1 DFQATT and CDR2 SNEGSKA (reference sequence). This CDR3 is CSAEGQAGFSPLHF. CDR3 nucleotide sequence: TGCAGTGCTGAAGGACAGGCGGGATTTTCACCCCTCCACTTT.

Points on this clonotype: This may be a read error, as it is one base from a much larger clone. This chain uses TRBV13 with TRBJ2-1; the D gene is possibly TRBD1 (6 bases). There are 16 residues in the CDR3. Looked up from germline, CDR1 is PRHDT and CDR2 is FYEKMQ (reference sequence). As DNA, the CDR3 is TGTGCCAGCGGCTTAGGGCCGGGACACCAAGTCGATGAGCAGTTCTTC. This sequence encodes CASGLGPGHQVDEQFF.

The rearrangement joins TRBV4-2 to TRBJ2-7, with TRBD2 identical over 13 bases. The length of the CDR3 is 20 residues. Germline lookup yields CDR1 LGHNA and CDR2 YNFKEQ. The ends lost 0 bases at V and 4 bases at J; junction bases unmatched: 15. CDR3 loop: CASSQDDTSGGAGAFYEQYF. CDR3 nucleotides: TGTGCCAGCAGCCAAGATGACACTAGCGGGGGGGCAGGCGCGTTTTACGAGCAGTACTTC.

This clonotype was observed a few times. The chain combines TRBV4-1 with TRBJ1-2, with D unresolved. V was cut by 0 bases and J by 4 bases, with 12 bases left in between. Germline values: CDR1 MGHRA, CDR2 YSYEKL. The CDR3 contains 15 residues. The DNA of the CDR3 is TGCGCCAGCAGCCAAGAGTTAGGCCAGCCCTATGGCTACACCTTC. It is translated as CASSQELGQPYGYTF.

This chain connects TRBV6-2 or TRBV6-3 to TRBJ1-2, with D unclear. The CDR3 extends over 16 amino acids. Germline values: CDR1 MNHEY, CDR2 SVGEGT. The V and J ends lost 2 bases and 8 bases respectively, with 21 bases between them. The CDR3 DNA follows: TGTGCCAGCAGTTACGATCGAACTGGTTCCAAGTTCGGCTACACCTTC. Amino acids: CASSYDRTGSKFGYTF.

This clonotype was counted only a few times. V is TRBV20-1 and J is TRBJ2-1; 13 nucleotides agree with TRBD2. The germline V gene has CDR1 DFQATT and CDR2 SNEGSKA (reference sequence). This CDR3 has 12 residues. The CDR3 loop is CRGLAGTNEQFF. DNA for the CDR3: TGCAGGGGACTAGCGGGGACCAATGAGCAGTTCTTC.